Shown below are 11 T cell receptor beta chains from a single sample sequenced in a study of radiation and T cells in renal cell carcinoma. Sequencing used immunoSEQ multiplex PCR; TCRdb keeps in-frame clones, though not all of them. The repertoire includes some 10,000 clones, roughly 63% of them detected once, and more than 12% sits in the top ten. The treatment here: treatment-naive control, cytoreductive nephrectomy. This material consisted of tumor tissue, taken from a patient whose treatment was nephrectomy without radiotherapy. These receptor sequences come from a man aged 55 to 70 with renal cell carcinoma.

The CDR3 DNA is TGTGCCAGCAGCTTAGTATCACAGGTAAAAACCTACGAGCAGTACTTC. It translates to CASSLVSQVKTYEQYF. The J gene is TRBJ2-7, the V gene TRBV7-2; perhaps TRBD1 as D (5 bases). Germline V gene lookup returns CDR1 SGHTA and CDR2 FQGNSA. The CDR3 consists of 16 residues. V lost 1 base to trimming and J lost 2 bases, with 15 bases between them.

The J gene is TRBJ2-2, the V gene TRBV7-3; a possible D gene is TRBD1 (6 bases). Germline CDR1 is SGHTA and CDR2 is FQGTGA. The CDR3 extends over 14 amino acids. The ends were cut back, 9 bases at V and 3 bases at J, with 14 bases in the middle. The CDR3 coding sequence is TGTGCCAGTCGCACAGGGCGAGACACCGGGGAGCTGTTTTTT. Amino acids: CASRTGRDTGELFF.

The rearrangement links TRBV11-2 to TRBJ1-5; unclear D gene. This CDR3 is 15 amino acids long. Germline CDR1 is SGHAT and CDR2 is FQNNGV. Trimming left V 3 bases short and J 0 bases short, with 9 bases between. This CDR3 reads CASSFYPGSNQPQHF. DNA of the CDR3: TGTGCCAGCAGCTTTTATCCCGGTAGCAATCAGCCCCAGCATTTT.

The chain employs TRBV7-8 and TRBJ2-5, with TRBD2 identical over 8 bases. The DNA end favors TRBJ2-7, so the J call may be wrong. Germline lookup yields CDR1 SGHVS and CDR2 FQNEAQ. The CDR3 length is 14 residues. The CDR3 nucleotides read TGTGCCAGCAGCGCTCGGGAGGGCGACTACGAGCAGTACTTC. Its protein is CASSAREGDYEQYF.

This chain joins TRBV7-9 and TRBJ2-7; D possibly matches TRBD1 or TRBD2 (5 bases each). The CDR3 is made up of 14 amino acids. Between the trimmed V and J ends, which lost 3 bases and 4 bases, there was a span of 13 bases. Germline lookup yields CDR1 SEHNR and CDR2 FQNEAQ (reference sequence). CDR3 nucleotides: TGTGCCAGCAGCTTGTCTGGGGGTGAATACGAGCAGTACTTC. Translation gives CASSLSGGEYEQYF.

This clone turned up a few times. This rearrangement joins TRBV28 to TRBJ1-5; TRBD1 aligns across 9 bases. The germline V gene encodes CDR1 MDHEN and CDR2 SYDVKM. The CDR3 consists of 12 residues. V lost 7 bases and J lost 6; bases outside the gene matches: 1. CDR3 region: CASKQGAQPQHF. CDR3 sequence (DNA): TGTGCCAGCAAACAGGGGGCTCAGCCCCAGCATTTT.

This sequence joins TRBV9 and TRBJ2-1; possibly TRBD1 for D (5 bases). V was shortened by 5 bases and J by 3 bases, with 18 bases between the two germline ends. CDR3 length: 16 residues. Germline loops: CDR1 SGDLS, CDR2 YYNGEE. The CDR3 sequence: CASSEKGKFFYNEQFF. The CDR3 nucleotides read TGTGCCAGCAGTGAAAAGGGGAAGTTCTTCTACAATGAGCAGTTCTTC. Full variable domain (remainder filled in from reference TRBV9 and TRBJ2-1): DSGVTQTPKHLITATGQRVTLRCSPRSGDLSVYWYQQSLDQGLQFLIQYYNGEERAKGNILERFSAQQFPDLHSELNLSSLELGDSALYFCASSEKGKFFYNEQFFGPGTRLTVL.

This sequence joins TRBV5-5 and TRBJ1-5, with a weak D call TRBD1 (5 bases). CDR1 and CDR2 from the germline V gene are SGHKS and YYEKEE (reference sequence). The CDR3 is made up of 14 amino acids. Deletions cut 4 bases from V and 7 bases from J, with 15 bases between. The CDR3 spells CASSQYRGRQPQHF. The CDR3 DNA is TGTGCCAGCAGCCAATATCGGGGACGGCAGCCCCAGCATTTT.

The rearrangement uses TRBV21-1 and TRBJ2-2; the D call TRBD2 from the table was never checked on the DNA. TRBV21-1 corresponds to a pseudogene. The CDR3 sequence is 11 residues long. Written as DNA, the CDR3 is TGCGCCGGCGGGGCGGTCGGGGAGCTGTTTTTT. Its translation is CAGGAVGELFF.

The chain is built from TRBV2 and TRBJ2-4; no clear D gene. The germline V gene has CDR1 SNHLY and CDR2 FYNNEI. V was clipped by 3 bases and J by 0 bases, with 3 bases between them. There are 13 residues in the CDR3. CDR3 sequence: CASSDLAKNIQYF. The CDR3 DNA follows: TGTGCCAGCAGTGACTTAGCCAAAAACATTCAGTACTTC. The whole variable domain, filled in from reference TRBV2 and TRBJ2-4, reads EPEVTQTPSHQVTQMGQEVILRCVPISNHLYFYWYRQILGQKVEFLVSFYNNEISEKSEIFDDQFSVERPDGSNFTLKIRSTKLEDSAMYFCASSDLAKNIQYFGAGTRLSVL.

The chain uses TRBV11-2 and TRBJ2-3; 7 positions agree with TRBD2. In germline, CDR1 is SGHAT, CDR2 FQNNGV. V lost 5 bases, J lost 2 bases, and 7 bases stayed unmatched. CDR3 length equals 15 residues. The CDR3 coding sequence is TGTGCCAGCAGCCAAACCGGGACTAACACAGATACGCAGTATTTT. Its protein product is CASSQTGTNTDTQYF.